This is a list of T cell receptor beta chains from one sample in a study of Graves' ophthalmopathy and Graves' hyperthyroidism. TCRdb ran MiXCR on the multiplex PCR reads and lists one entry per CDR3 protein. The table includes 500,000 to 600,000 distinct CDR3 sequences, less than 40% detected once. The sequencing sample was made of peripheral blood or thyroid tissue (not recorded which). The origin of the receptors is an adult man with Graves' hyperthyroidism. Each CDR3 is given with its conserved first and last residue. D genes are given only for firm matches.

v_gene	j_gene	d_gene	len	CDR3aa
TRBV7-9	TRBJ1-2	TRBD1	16	CASSLAYRDRTDGYTF
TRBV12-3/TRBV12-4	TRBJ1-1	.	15	CASSLSPQGWTEAFF
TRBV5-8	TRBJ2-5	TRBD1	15	CASTNGQGVPPTQYF
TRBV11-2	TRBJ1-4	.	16	CASSFYLPGPNEKLFF
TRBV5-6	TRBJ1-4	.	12	CASSSTSEKLFF
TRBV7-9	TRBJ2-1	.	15	CASSYLPARDNEQFF
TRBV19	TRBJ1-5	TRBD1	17	CASSIGGQLPSNQPQHF
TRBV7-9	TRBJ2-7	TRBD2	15	CASSFGGREGYEQYF
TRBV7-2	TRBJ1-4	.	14	CASSLFGYYEKLFF
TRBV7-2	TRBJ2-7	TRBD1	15	CASSSPGGSAGEQYF
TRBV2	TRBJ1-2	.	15	CASSAEGVGGYGYTF
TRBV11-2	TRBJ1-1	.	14	CASSLGRGVTEAFF
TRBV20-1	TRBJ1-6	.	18	CSARVPRTGRVVGSPLHF
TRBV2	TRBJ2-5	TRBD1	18	CASSEALWQGASRETQYF
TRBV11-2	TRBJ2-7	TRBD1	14	CASSQDRALNEQYF
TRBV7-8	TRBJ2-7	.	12	CASRTAAGEQYF
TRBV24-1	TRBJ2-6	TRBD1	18	CATSDSGQGSSGANVLTF
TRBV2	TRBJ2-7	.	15	CASSADKGSSYEQYF
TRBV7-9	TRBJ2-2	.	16	CASSLAKGTNTGELFF
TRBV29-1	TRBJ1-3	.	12	CSVDGFGNTIYF
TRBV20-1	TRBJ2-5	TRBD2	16	CSARDPTSGGKETQYF
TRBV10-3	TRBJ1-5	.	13	CATGREVDQPQHF
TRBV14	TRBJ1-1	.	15	CASSFWTDPNTEAFF
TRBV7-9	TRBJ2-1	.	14	CASSLAVTANEQFF
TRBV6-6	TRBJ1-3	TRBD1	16	CASSYETGWAGNTIYF
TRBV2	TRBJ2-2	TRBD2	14	CASRVAGVTGELFF
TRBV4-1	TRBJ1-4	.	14	CASSPDTNNEKLFF
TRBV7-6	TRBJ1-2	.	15	CASSPRVDGAYGYTF
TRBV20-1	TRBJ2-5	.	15	CSARASGTRQETQYF
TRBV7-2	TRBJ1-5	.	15	CASSLDPGDGQPQHF
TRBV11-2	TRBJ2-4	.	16	CASSSTGTYKGDIQYF
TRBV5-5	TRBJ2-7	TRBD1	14	CASSSGTGPDEQYF
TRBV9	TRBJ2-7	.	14	CASSIGWGAYEQYF
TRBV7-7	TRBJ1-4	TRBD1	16	CASSPDVTGYNEKLFF
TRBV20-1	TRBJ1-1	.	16	CSARDRVNFGNTEAFF
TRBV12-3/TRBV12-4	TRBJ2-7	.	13	CASSPAAIYEQYF
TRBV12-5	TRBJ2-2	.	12	CASGSDISELFF
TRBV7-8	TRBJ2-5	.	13	CASGGHDQETQYF
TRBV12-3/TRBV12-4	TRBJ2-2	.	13	CASSFQGTGELFF
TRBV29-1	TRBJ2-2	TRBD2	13	CSVLAGEAGELFF
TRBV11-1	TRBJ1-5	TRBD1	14	CASSAGTGNQPQHF
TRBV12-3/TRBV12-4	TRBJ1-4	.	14	CASSSRGTDEKLFF
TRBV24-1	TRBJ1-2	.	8	CATSDAAF
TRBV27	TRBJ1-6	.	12	CASRTGRSPLHF
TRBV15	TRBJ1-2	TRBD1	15	CATSSPRTGTYGYTF
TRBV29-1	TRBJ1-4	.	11	CSVDRWEKLFF
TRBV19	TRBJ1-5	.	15	CASISQGDGNQPQHF
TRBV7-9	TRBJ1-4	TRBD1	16	CASSPPGQAYNEKLFF
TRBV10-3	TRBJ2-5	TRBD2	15	CASSPLAGKTETQYF
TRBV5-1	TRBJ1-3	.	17	CASRQLSGGAAGNTIYF
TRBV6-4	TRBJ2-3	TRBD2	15	CASSDVAGGRDTQYF
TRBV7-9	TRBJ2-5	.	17	CASSLDPGRRFSETQYF
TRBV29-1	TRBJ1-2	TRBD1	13	CSVGTGGNYGNTF